One sample yielded the 11 T cell receptor beta chains listed below, sequenced in a study of cytomegalovirus exposure and HLA in healthy donors. Use of 60 Vbeta and 13 Jbeta primers characterized the PCR. Clones were read by immunoSEQ multiplex PCR, and TCRdb kept only the in-frame ones, dropping some. The repertoire holds some 140,000 clones, with roughly four fifths as singletons. Sequencing was performed on PBMCs. The source is a woman between 35 and 50 years old in good health and CMV-seronegative.

The chain carries TRBV15 and TRBJ1-5; 7 bases match TRBD1. CDR1 is LNHNV and CDR2 is YYDKDF in the germline V gene (reference sequence). There are 14 residues in the CDR3. The V gene end was trimmed by 4 bases and the J gene end by 6 bases; junction bases not matched to a gene: 6. The CDR3 here is CATSNRQGLQPQHF. The DNA of the CDR3 is TGTGCCACCAGCAACAGACAGGGTCTTCAGCCCCAGCATTTT. Full variable domain (missing parts from reference TRBV15 and TRBJ1-5): DAMVIQNPRYQVTQFGKPVTLSCSQTLNHNVMYWYQQKSSQAPKLLFHYYDKDFNNEADTPDNFQSRRPNTSFCFLDIRSPGLGDTAMYLCATSNRQGLQPQHFGDGTRLSIL.

The V and J genes are TRBV5-4 and TRBJ2-5; 8 nucleotides match TRBD1. Germline CDR1 reads SGHNT; CDR2 reads YYREEE (reference sequence). With V trimmed by 5 bases and J by 2 bases, 14 bases remained unmatched. This CDR3 spans 17 amino acids. DNA of the CDR3: TGTGCCAGCAGTGCCAGGGGGCGCGGTCCTCTACAAGAGACCCAGTACTTC. This codes for CASSARGRGPLQETQYF. The complete variable domain, with remaining parts taken from reference TRBV5-4 and TRBJ2-5, reads ETGVTQSPTHLIKTRGQQVTLRCSSQSGHNTVSWYQQALGQGPQFIFQYYREEENGRGNFPPRFSGLQFPNYSSELNVNALELDDSALYLCASSARGRGPLQETQYFGPGTRLLVL.

This chain links TRBV18 with TRBJ2-3; D gene uncertain. CDR3 length: 14 amino acids. V was trimmed by 6 bases and J by 1 base, leaving 11 bases between them. Germline V CDR1 and CDR2: KGHSH, LQKENI. CDR3 protein: CASSQDSGTDTQYF. The CDR3 DNA sequence: TGTGCCAGCTCTCAGGATTCGGGCACAGATACGCAGTATTTT.

J is TRBJ2-5 and V is TRBV5-1, with 11 bases matching TRBD2. Looked up from germline, CDR1 is SGHRS and CDR2 is YFSETQ. CDR3 length equals 15 residues. After removal of 4 bases from V and 5 bases from J, the junction contained 7 bases not matched to a gene. The CDR3 reads CASSPFSGGGETQYF. The CDR3 nucleotides read TGCGCCAGCAGCCCCTTTAGCGGGGGGGGCGAGACCCAGTACTTC. Using reference TRBV5-1 and TRBJ2-5 for the parts outside the CDR3, the full variable domain is KAGVTQTPRYLIKTRGQQVTLSCSPISGHRSVSWYQQTPGQGLQFLFEYFSETQRNKGNFPGRFSGRQFSNSRSEMNVSTLELGDSALYLCASSPFSGGGETQYFGPGTRLLVL.

This rearrangement joins TRBV6-1 to TRBJ1-5, with D hard to call. Germline V gene data show CDR1 as MNHNS and CDR2 as SASEGT. V dropped 4 bases and J dropped 4 bases, with 17 bases sitting between them. The CDR3 has 16 amino acids. As DNA, the CDR3 is TGTGCCAGCAGTGTAAGAAAACAAGCGGGGAATCAGCCCCAGCATTTT. It translates to CASSVRKQAGNQPQHF.

This rearrangement joins TRBV10-3 to TRBJ1-2; 8 nucleotides align to TRBD1. CDR1 and CDR2 (germline): ENHRY, SYGVKD. V lost 6 bases, J lost 2 bases, and 2 bases stayed unmatched. The CDR3 is made up of 13 amino acids. Written as DNA, the CDR3 is TGTGCCATCAGGACAGGGGCAAACTATGGCTACACCTTC. Protein: CAIRTGANYGYTF.

This chain links TRBV4-1 with TRBJ2-6, with 8 positions matching TRBD1. The J segment lost 0 bases and the V segment lost 1 base, leaving 2 bases of the junction unmatched. Per the germline V gene, CDR1 is MGHRA and CDR2 is YSYEKL. This CDR3 comprises 17 residues. CDR3 sequence (DNA): TGCGCCAGCAGCCAAGGGACAGGGATCTCTGGGGCCAACGTCCTGACTTTC. Its translation: CASSQGTGISGANVLTF.

The chain recombines TRBV7-9 with TRBJ1-1; unclear D gene. The CDR3 length is 12 residues. Trimming cost V 0 bases and J 7 bases, with 6 bases left between them. Germline-derived CDR1 and CDR2 are SEHNR and FQNEAQ (reference sequence). CDR3 in amino acids: CASSLAEFEAFF. CDR3 DNA: TGTGCCAGCAGCTTAGCTGAGTTTGAAGCTTTCTTT.

This chain connects TRBV5-1 to TRBJ1-2, with 7 bases that match TRBD1. This CDR3 has 14 residues. Germline CDR1 SGHRS, CDR2 YFSETQ. With 8 bases clipped from V and 5 bases from J, the junction kept 12 bases outside the gene matches. This chain's CDR3 is CAREGWQGVYGYTF. In DNA, the CDR3 is TGCGCCAGGGAGGGGTGGCAGGGGGTTTATGGCTACACCTTC.

The rearrangement joins TRBV9 to TRBJ1-2; D gene ambiguous. There are 13 residues in the CDR3. Trimming stripped 0 bases from V and 2 bases from J, with 5 bases between. CDR1 and CDR2 from the germline V gene are SGDLS and YYNGEE. CDR3 sequence reads: CASSVDSNYGYTF. CDR3 nucleotides: TGTGCCAGCAGCGTAGACTCGAACTATGGCTACACCTTC.

This chain connects TRBV6-5 to TRBJ2-5; D may be TRBD1 (5 bases). V was pared by 0 bases and J by 4 bases, with 9 bases between. The V gene's germline CDR1 is MNHEY and CDR2 SVGAGI. The CDR3 totals 14 residues. CDR3 nucleotide sequence: TGTGCCAGCAGTTACTCGAGGCAGGGAGAGACCCAGTACTTC. Amino acids: CASSYSRQGETQYF.